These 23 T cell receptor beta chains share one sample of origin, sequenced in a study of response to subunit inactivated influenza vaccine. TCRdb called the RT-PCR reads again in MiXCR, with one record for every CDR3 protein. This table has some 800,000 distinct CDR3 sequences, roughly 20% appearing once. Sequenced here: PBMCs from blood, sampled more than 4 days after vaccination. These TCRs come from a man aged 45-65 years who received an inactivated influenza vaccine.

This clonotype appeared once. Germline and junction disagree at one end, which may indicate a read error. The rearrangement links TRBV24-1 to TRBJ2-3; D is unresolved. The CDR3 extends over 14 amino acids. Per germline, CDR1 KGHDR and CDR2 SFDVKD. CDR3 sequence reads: CATSGVSSTDTQSF. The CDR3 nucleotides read TGTGCCACCAGTGGCGTCAGTAGCACAGATACGCAGTCTTTT.

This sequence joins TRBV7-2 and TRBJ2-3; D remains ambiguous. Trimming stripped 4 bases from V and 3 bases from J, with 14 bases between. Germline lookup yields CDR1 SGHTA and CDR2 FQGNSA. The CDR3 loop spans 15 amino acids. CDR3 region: CASSSSYRATDTQYF. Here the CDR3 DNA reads TGTGCCAGCAGCTCCTCCTACCGGGCTACAGATACGCAGTATTTT.

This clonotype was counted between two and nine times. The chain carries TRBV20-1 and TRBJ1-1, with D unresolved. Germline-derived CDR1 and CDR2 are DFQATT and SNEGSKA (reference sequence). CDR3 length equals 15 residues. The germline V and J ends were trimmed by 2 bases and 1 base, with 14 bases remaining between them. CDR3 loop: CSARWQSTKNTEAFF. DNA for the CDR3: TGCAGTGCTAGATGGCAGAGCACAAAGAACACTGAAGCTTTCTTT.

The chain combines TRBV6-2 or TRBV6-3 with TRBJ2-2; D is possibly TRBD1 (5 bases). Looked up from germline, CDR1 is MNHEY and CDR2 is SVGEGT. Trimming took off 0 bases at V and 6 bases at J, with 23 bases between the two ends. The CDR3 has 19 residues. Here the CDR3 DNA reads TGTGCCAGCAGTTACTCGTCGGTGCAGGGATGGGGAAATTCCGGGGAGCTGTTTTTT. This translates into CASSYSSVQGWGNSGELFF.

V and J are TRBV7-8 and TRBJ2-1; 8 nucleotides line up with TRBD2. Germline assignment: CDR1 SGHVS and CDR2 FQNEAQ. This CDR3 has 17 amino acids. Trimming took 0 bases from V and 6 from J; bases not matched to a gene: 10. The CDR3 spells CASSLARWERETNEQFF. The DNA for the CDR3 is TGTGCCAGCAGCTTAGCGCGCTGGGAGCGGGAGACCAATGAGCAGTTCTTC.

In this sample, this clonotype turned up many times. CDR3 in DNA: TGTGCCAGCAGTTTAGACACCCAGTCACAAGAGACCCAGTACTTC. It translates to CASSLDTQSQETQYF. The rearrangement uses TRBV12-3 or TRBV12-4 and TRBJ2-5; D is unresolved. V dropped 1 base and J dropped 2 bases, with 11 bases sitting between them. The CDR3 is 15 amino acids.

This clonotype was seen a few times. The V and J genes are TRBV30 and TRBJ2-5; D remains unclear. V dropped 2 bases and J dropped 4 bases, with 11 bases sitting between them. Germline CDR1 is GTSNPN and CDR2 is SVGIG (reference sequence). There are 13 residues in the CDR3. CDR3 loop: CAWSSPPPETQYF. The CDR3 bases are TGTGCCTGGAGTTCGCCGCCCCCAGAGACCCAGTACTTC. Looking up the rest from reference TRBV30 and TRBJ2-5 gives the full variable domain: SQTIHQWPATLVQPVGSPLSLECTVEGTSNPNLYWYRQAAGRGLQLLFYSVGIGQISSEVPQNLSASRPQDRQFILSSKKLLLSDSGFYLCAWSSPPPETQYFGPGTRLLVL.

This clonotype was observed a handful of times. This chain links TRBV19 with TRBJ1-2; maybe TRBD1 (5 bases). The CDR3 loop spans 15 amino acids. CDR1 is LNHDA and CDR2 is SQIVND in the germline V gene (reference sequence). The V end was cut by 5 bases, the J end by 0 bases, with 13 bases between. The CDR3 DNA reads TGTGCCAGTAGTCCCGACAGAATTTCTAACTATGGCTACACCTTC. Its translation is CASSPDRISNYGYTF. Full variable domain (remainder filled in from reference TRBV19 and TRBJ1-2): DGGITQSPKYLFRKEGQNVTLSCEQNLNHDAMYWYRQDPGQGLRLIYYSQIVNDFQKGDIAEGYSVSREKKESFPLTVTSAQKNPTAFYLCASSPDRISNYGYTFGSGTRLTVV.

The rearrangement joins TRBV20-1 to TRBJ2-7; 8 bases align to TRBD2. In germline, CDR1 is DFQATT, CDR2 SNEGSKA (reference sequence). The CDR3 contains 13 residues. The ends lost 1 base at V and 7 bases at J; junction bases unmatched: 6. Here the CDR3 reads CSARALAGREQYF. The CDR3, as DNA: TGCAGTGCTAGAGCCCTAGCGGGTCGGGAGCAGTACTTC.

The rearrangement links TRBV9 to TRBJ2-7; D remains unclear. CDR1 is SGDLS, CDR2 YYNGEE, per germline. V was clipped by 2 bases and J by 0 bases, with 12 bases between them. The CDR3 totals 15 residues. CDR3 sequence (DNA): TGTGCCAGCAGCGTGTCCGCCTCAAGCTCCTACGAGCAGTACTTC. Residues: CASSVSASSSYEQYF.

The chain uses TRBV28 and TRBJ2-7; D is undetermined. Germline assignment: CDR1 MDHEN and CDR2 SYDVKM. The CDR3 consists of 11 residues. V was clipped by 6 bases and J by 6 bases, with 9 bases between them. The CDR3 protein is CASSRSSEQYF. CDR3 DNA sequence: TGTGCCAGCAGCCGAAGTTCCGAGCAGTACTTC.

DNA of the CDR3: TGTGCCACCAATTTAGCGGGATCCGGGGAGCTGTTTTTT. Translating it yields CATNLAGSGELFF. The V and J genes are TRBV24-1 and TRBJ2-2, with 8 bases fitting TRBD2. The CDR3 sequence is 13 residues long. The ends lost 8 bases at V and 6 bases at J; junction bases unmatched: 4. Germline lookup yields CDR1 KGHDR and CDR2 SFDVKD.

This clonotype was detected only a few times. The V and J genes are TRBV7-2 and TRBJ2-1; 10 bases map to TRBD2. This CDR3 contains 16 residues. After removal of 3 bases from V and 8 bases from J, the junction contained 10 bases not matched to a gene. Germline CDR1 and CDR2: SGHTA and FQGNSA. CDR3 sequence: CASSFMPGLAYHEQFF. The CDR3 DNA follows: TGTGCCAGCAGCTTCATGCCGGGACTAGCGTACCATGAGCAGTTCTTC.

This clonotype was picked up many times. CDR3 sequence reads: CASTNLRDSFTDTQYF. The CDR3 DNA is TGTGCCAGCACCAACCTTCGGGACTCTTTCACAGATACGCAGTATTTT. This chain joins TRBV12-3 or TRBV12-4 and TRBJ2-3; perhaps TRBD2 as D (6 bases). With 7 bases removed from V and 2 bases from J, the gap between germline ends came to 19 bases. The CDR3 runs 16 residues.

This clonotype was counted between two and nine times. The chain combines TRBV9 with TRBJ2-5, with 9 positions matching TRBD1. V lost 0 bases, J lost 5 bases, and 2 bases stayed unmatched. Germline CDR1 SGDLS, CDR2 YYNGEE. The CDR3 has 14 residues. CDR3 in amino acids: CASSVDRGHETQYF. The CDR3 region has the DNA TGTGCCAGCAGCGTAGACAGGGGGCACGAGACCCAGTACTTC.

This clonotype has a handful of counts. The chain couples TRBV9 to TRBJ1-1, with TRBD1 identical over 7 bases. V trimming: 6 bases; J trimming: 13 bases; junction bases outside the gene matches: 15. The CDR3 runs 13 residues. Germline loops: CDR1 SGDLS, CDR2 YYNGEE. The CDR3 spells CASTSPGGQAIFF. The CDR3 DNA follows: TGTGCCAGCACCTCCCCGGGAGGACAGGCAATTTTCTTT. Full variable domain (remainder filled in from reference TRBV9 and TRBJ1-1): DSGVTQTPKHLITATGQRVTLRCSPRSGDLSVYWYQQSLDQGLQFLIQYYNGEERAKGNILERFSAQQFPDLHSELNLSSLELGDSALYFCASTSPGGQAIFFGQGTRLTVV.

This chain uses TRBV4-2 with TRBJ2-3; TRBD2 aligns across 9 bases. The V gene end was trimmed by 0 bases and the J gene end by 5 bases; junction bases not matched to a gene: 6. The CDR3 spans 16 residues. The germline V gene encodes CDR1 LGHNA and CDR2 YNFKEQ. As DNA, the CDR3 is TGTGCCAGCAGCCAAGATAGGCGGGAGGGTCAAGATACGCAGTATTTT. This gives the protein CASSQDRREGQDTQYF.

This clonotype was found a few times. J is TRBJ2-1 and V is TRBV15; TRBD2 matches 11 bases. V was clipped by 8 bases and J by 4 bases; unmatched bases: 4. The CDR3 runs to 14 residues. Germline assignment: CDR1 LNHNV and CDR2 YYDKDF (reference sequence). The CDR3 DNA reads TGTGCCACCGGGGCTAGCGGGAGGTACAATGAGCAGTTCTTC. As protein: CATGASGRYNEQFF.

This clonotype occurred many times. The DNA for the CDR3 is TGTGCCAGCGGCCGAGCCGGGACCTATGGCTACACCTTC. This translates into CASGRAGTYGYTF. The rearrangement uses TRBV7-9 and TRBJ1-2; tentative D call: TRBD1 (5 bases). Per germline, CDR1 SEHNR and CDR2 FQNEAQ (reference sequence). V was trimmed by 8 bases and J by 4 bases, leaving 14 bases between them. This CDR3 contains 13 residues.

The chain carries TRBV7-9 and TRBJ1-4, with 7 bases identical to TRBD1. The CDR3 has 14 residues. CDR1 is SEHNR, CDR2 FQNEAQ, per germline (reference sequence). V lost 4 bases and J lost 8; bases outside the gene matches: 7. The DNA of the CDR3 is TGTGCCAGCAGCTCCCGGGACAGTAGGGAAAAACTGTTTTTT. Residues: CASSSRDSREKLFF.

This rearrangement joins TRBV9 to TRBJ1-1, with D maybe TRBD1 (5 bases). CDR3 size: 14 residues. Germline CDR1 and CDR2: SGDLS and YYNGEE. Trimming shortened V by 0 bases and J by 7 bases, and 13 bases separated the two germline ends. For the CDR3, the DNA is TGTGCCAGCAGCGTAGAGGGGCGGGGAGGTGAAGCTTTCTTT. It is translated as CASSVEGRGGEAFF. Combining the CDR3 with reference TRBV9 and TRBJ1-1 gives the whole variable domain DSGVTQTPKHLITATGQRVTLRCSPRSGDLSVYWYQQSLDQGLQFLIQYYNGEERAKGNILERFSAQQFPDLHSELNLSSLELGDSALYFCASSVEGRGGEAFFGQGTRLTVV.

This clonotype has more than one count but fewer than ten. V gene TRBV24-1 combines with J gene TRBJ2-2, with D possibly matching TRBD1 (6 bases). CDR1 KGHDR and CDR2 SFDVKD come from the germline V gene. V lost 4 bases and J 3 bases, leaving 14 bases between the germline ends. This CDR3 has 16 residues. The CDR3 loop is CATSDLKGVHTGELFF. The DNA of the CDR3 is TGTGCCACCAGTGACCTGAAGGGGGTCCACACCGGGGAGCTGTTTTTT.

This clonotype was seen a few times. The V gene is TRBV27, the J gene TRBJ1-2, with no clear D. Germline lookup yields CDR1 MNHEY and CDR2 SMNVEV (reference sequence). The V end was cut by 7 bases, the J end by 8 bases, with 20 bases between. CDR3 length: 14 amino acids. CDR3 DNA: TGTGCCAGCACCCCTGGCTCTCTAATCGGAGGCTACACCTTC. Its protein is CASTPGSLIGGYTF.